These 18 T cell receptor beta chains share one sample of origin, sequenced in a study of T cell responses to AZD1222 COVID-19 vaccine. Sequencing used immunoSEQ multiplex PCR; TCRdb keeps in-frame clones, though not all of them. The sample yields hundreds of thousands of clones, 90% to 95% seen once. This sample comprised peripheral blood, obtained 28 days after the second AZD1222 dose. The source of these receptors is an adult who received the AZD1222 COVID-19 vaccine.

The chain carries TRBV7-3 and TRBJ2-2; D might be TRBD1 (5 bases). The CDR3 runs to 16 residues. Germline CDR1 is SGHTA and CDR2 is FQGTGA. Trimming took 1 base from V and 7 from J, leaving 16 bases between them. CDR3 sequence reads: CASSLSPAGNFGELFF. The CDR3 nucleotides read TGTGCCAGCAGCTTAAGCCCAGCAGGGAACTTCGGGGAGCTGTTTTTT.

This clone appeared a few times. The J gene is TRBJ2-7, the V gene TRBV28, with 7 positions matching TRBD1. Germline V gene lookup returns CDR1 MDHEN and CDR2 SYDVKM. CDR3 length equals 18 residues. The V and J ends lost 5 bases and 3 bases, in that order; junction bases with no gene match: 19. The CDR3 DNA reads TGTGCCAGCAGTGCCCTTTTGCTTAAGAGGGGGCTAAACTACGAGCAGTACTTC. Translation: CASSALLLKRGLNYEQYF.

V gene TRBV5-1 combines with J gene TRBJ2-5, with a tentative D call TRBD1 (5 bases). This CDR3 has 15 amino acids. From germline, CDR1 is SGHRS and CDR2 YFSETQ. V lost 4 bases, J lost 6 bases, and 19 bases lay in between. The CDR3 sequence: CASSHVMGPGKTQYF. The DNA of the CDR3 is TGCGCCAGCAGCCATGTAATGGGGCCCGGAAAGACCCAGTACTTC.

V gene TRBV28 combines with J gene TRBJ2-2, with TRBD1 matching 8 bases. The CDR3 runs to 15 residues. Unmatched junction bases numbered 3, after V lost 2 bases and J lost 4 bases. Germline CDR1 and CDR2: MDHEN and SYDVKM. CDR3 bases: TGTGCCAGCAGTTTAACACAGGGGGTCACCGGGGAGCTGTTTTTT. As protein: CASSLTQGVTGELFF. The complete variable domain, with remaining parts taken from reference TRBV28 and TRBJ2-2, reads DVKVTQSSRYLVKRTGEKVFLECVQDMDHENMFWYRQDPGLGLRLIYFSYDVKMKEKGDIPEGYSVSREKKERFSLILESASTNQTSMYLCASSLTQGVTGELFFGEGSRLTVL.

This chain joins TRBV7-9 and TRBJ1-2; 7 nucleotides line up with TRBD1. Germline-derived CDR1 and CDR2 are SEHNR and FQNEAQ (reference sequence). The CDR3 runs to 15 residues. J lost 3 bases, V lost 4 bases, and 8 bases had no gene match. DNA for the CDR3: TGTGCCAGCAGCTACGGTCAGGGGGGAGACTATGGCTACACCTTC. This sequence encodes CASSYGQGGDYGYTF.

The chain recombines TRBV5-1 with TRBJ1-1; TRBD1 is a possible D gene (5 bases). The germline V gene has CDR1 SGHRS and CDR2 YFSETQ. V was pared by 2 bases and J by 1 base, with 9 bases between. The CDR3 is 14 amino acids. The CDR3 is CASSFADRNTEAFF. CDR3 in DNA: TGCGCCAGCAGCTTTGCTGACAGGAACACTGAAGCTTTCTTT.

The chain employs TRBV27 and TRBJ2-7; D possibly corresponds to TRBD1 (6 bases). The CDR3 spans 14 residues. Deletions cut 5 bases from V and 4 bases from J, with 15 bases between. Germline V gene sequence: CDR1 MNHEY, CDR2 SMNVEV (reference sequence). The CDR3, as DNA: TGTGCCAGCAGTATACGACAGGACGGATACGAGCAGTACTTC. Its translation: CASSIRQDGYEQYF.

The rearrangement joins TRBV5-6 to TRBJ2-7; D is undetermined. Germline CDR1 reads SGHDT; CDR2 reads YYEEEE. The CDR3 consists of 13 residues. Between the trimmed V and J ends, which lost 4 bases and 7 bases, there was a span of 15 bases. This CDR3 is CASSQPHLGEQYF. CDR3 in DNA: TGTGCCAGCAGCCAACCCCATTTAGGGGAGCAGTACTTC.

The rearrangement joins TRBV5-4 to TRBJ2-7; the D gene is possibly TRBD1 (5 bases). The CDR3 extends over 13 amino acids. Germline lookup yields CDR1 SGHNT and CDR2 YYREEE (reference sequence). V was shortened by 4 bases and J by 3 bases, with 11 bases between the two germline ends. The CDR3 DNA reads TGTGCCAGCAGCAGTCAGGGCCTCTACGAGCAGTACTTC. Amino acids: CASSSQGLYEQYF.

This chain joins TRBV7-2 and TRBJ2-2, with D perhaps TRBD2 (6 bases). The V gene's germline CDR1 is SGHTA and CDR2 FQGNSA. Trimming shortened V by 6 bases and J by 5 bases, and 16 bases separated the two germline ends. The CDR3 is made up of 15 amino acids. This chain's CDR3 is CASRYTGLLTGELFF. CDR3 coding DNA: TGTGCCAGCAGATATACGGGACTCCTAACCGGGGAGCTGTTTTTT.

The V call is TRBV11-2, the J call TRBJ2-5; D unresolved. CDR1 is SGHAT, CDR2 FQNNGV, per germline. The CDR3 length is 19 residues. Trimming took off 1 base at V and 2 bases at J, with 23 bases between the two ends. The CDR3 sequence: CASSLVDLGVYSRQETQYF. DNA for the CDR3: TGTGCCAGCAGCTTAGTCGACCTTGGGGTCTACTCAAGACAAGAGACCCAGTACTTC.

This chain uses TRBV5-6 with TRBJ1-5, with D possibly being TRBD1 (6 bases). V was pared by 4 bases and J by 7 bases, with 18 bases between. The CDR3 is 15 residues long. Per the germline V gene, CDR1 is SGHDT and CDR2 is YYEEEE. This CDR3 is CASSRRGATGQPQHF. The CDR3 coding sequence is TGTGCCAGCAGCCGGCGGGGGGCGACAGGACAGCCCCAGCATTTT.

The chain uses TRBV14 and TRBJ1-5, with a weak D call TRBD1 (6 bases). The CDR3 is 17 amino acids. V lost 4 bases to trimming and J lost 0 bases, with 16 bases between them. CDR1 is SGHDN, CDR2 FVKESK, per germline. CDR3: CASSPPTGRYSNQPQHF. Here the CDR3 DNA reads TGTGCCAGCAGCCCCCCGACAGGAAGGTATAGCAATCAGCCCCAGCATTTT.

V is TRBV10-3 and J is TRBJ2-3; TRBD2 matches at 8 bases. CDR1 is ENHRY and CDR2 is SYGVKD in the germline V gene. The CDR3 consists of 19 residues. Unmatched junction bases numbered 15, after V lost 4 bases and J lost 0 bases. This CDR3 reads CAISGGKGTSGFSTDTQYF. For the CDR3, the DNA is TGTGCCATCAGTGGAGGGAAGGGAACTAGCGGATTTAGCACAGATACGCAGTATTTT.

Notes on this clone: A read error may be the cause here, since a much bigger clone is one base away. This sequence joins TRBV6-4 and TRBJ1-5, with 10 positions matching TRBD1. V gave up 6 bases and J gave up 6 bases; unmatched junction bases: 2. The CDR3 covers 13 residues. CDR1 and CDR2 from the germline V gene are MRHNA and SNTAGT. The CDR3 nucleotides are TGTGCCAGCAGCGGGGACAGGGGTCAGCCCCAGCATTTT. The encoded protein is CASSGDRGQPQHF.

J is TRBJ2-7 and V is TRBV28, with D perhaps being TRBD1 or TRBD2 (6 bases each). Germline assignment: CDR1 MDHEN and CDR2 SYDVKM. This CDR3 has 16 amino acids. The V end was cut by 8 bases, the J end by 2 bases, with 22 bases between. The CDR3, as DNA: TGTGCCAGCCTGAGACCCCTGCCGGGGGCTCCCTACGAGCAGTACTTC. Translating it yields CASLRPLPGAPYEQYF.

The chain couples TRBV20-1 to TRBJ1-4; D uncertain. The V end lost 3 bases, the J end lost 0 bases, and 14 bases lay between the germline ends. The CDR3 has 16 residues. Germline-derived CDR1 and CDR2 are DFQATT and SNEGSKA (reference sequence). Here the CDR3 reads CSASQARHSTNEKLFF. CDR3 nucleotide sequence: TGCAGTGCTAGTCAAGCCCGACACTCAACTAATGAAAAACTGTTTTTT.

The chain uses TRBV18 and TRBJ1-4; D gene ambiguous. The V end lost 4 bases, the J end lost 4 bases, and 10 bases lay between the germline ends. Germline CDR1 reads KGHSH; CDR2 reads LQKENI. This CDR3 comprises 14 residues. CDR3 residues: CASSQRVLNEKLFF. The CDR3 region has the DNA TGTGCCAGCTCACAGAGGGTCCTTAATGAAAAACTGTTTTTT.